A selection of T cell receptor beta chains follows, all from one sample in a study of radiotherapy plus CTLA-4 blockade in lung cancer. Sequencing was performed with immunoSEQ multiplex PCR; in TCRdb, only in-frame clones are kept and a portion is missing. The table has 40,000 to 50,000 clones, roughly 76% seen once. The sequencing used peripheral blood, collected from a patient treated with radiotherapy plus ipilimumab. Receptor source: a human donor with non-small cell lung cancer who had a complete response to radiotherapy plus ipilimumab. CDR3s include the opening cysteine and the closing phenylalanine or tryptophan. A D gene is named only where the DNA matches it firmly. Not every row has a clone size; where given, it reads once, few, many or a size class.

D gene,V gene,J gene,clone size,CDR3 DNA,CDR3 protein
TRBD2,TRBV7-2,TRBJ2-1,.,TGTGCCAGCAGCTTATACGGTAGGGGGACTAGCGGTACCAATGAGCAGTTCTTC,CASSLYGRGTSGTNEQFF
TRBD1,TRBV18,TRBJ1-2,.,TGTGCCAGCTCACCGGAGGTCACAGGGGGCCGGAGCTATGGCTACACCTTC,CASSPEVTGGRSYGYTF
TRBD1,TRBV6-1,TRBJ1-5,.,TGTGCCAGCAGTGCAGGGGGCATAGGTAATCAGCCCCAGCATTTT,CASSAGGIGNQPQHF
.,TRBV18,TRBJ1-3,few,TGTGCCAGCTCACCCGGACGGGGCTCTGGAAACACCATATATTTT,CASSPGRGSGNTIYF
TRBD1,TRBV6-1,TRBJ1-3,.,TGTGCCAGCAGCGAGGGGGCCCGGGGAAACACCATATATTTT,CASSEGARGNTIYF
TRBD2,TRBV5-4,TRBJ2-1,.,TGTGCCAGCAGCTTGGAACCTCTAACTAGCGGTTCCCGGGGTGAGCAGTTCTTC,CASSLEPLTSGSRGEQFF
.,TRBV6-6,TRBJ1-2,.,TGTGCCAGCAGTTACGACAGATATGGCTACACCTTC,CASSYDRYGYTF
TRBD2,TRBV6-4,TRBJ2-1,once,TGTGCCAGCAGTGACTCGGGACTAGCGGGATCCTCCTACAATGAGCAGTTCTTC,CASSDSGLAGSSYNEQFF
.,TRBV10-3,TRBJ1-1,medium-sized,TGTGCCATCACGTCAGGGGTAAACACTGAAGCTTTCTTT,CAITSGVNTEAFF
.,TRBV19,TRBJ1-2,.,TGTGCCAGCCAGGCAGGGTTTAACTATGGCTACACCTTC,CASQAGFNYGYTF
TRBD1,TRBV7-9,TRBJ1-1,.,TGTGCCAGCAGCTTTACCGGGACAGGGCAAATTACGGCTTTCTTT,CASSFTGTGQITAFF
TRBD1,TRBV28,TRBJ2-7,.,TGTGCCAGCAGGGGGACGGGACAGGGGTTCTACGAGCAGTACTTC,CASRGTGQGFYEQYF
.,TRBV28,TRBJ2-7,.,TGTGCCAGCAGTCCATCAATGGCCCAAATATACGAGCGATACTTC,CASSPSMAQIYERYF
.,TRBV14,TRBJ2-1,.,TGTGCCAGCAGCCAAGGCCTTGGGCGACAACAGTTCTTC,CASSQGLGRQQFF
TRBD1,TRBV19,TRBJ2-3,.,TGTGCCAGTAGCAAACAGGGGAGCACAGATACGCAGTATTTT,CASSKQGSTDTQYF
.,TRBV29-1,TRBJ2-7,.,TGCAGCGTTGCTCCAGGGGAAACCTACGAGCAGTACTTC,CSVAPGETYEQYF
TRBD1,TRBV5-8,TRBJ1-4,.,TGTGCCAGCAGCTTCCGGACAGGCAAGAGCGAAAAACTGTTTTTT,CASSFRTGKSEKLFF
.,TRBV10-1,TRBJ2-7,.,TGCGCCAGCAGGTCACAGGGATCCTACGAGCAGTACTTC,CASRSQGSYEQYF
TRBD2,TRBV6-1,TRBJ2-5,once,TGTGCCAGCAGTGCAGTGCACATAGCGGGAAAACAAGAGACCCAGTACTTC,CASSAVHIAGKQETQYF
TRBD2,TRBV19,TRBJ2-7,.,TGTGCCAGTAGACTAGCGGGAGTGAACGAGCAGTACTTC,CASRLAGVNEQYF
.,TRBV28,TRBJ2-4,.,TGTGCCAGCAGTTTGGCCGAAAGAGCCAAAAACATTCAGTACTTC,CASSLAERAKNIQYF
.,TRBV25-1,TRBJ2-5,.,TGTGCCAGCAGTGACTGGGCCCAAGAGACCCAGTACTTC,CASSDWAQETQYF
TRBD2,TRBV9,TRBJ2-3,few,TGTGCCAGCAGCGTAGGCAGCGGGGGTGCAGGGAGGACAGATACGCAGTATTTT,CASSVGSGGAGRTDTQYF
TRBD1,TRBV14,TRBJ2-7,.,TGTGCCAGCAGCCGAGATGGACAGGGGACCTACGAGCAGTACTTC,CASSRDGQGTYEQYF
TRBD1,TRBV11-2,TRBJ2-2,.,TGTGCCAGCAGTCTGAGGGGGCGGATAACCGGGGAGCTGTTTTTT,CASSLRGRITGELFF
.,TRBV7-9,TRBJ2-5,.,TGTGCCAGCAACAAACAGGGACGGGAGACCCAGTACTTC,CASNKQGRETQYF
.,TRBV29-1,TRBJ2-3,few,TGCAGCGTTGAAGGACTACTCACAGATACGCAGTATTTT,CSVEGLLTDTQYF
.,TRBV5-1,TRBJ2-7,.,TGCGCCAGCAGCTTATTGGAGCGCTACGAGCAGTACTTC,CASSLLERYEQYF
TRBD1,TRBV10-3,TRBJ1-1,.,TGTGCCATCAGGGTTCAGGGGGAGGTGAACACTGAAGCTTTCTTT,CAIRVQGEVNTEAFF
.,TRBV5-1,TRBJ2-3,.,TGCGCCAGCAGCTCCCGGGACAAGAGCACAGATACGCAGTATTTT,CASSSRDKSTDTQYF
TRBD2,TRBV9,TRBJ2-5,once,TGTGCCAGCAGCGTGAGTTTTTCGGGAGGGGAGACCCAGTACTTC,CASSVSFSGGETQYF
TRBD1,TRBV7-9,TRBJ1-2,.,TGTGCCAGCAGCTTAGGACAGGGCGATGGCTACACCTTC,CASSLGQGDGYTF
.,TRBV7-2,TRBJ2-3,.,TGTGCCAGCAGCCCACAGGTATCTAGCACAGATACGCAGTATTTT,CASSPQVSSTDTQYF
.,TRBV19,TRBJ1-3,few,TGTGCCGCGAGGGCTGGAAACACCATATATTTT,CAARAGNTIYF
TRBD1,TRBV6-5,TRBJ1-6,.,TGTGCCAGCAGTTTGACAGGGACAGGGAATTCACCCCTCCACTTT,CASSLTGTGNSPLHF
.,TRBV18,TRBJ2-1,few,TGTGCCAGCTCACCCCTCGATGAGCAGTTCTTC,CASSPLDEQFF
TRBD2,TRBV9,TRBJ2-1,.,TGTGCCAGCAGCGTTTACCGGGACTACGGGGACGAGCAGTTCTTC,CASSVYRDYGDEQFF
.,TRBV18,TRBJ2-5,.,TGTGCCAGCTCATCATACGTGGTAGTCCAAGAGACCCAGTACTTC,CASSSYVVVQETQYF
.,TRBV2,TRBJ2-2,few,TGTGCCAGCAGTGAGAGAGGGACTCCTACCGGGGAGCTGTTTTTT,CASSERGTPTGELFF
.,TRBV6-6,TRBJ1-5,.,TGTGCCAGCAGGGACAGCCCTTATAGCAATCAGCCCCAGCATTTT,CASRDSPYSNQPQHF
TRBD1,TRBV5-1,TRBJ2-7,.,TGCGCCAGCAGCTTGCGAGGACAGGGGATCCACGAGCAGTACTTC,CASSLRGQGIHEQYF
.,TRBV2,TRBJ1-5,.,TGTGCCAGCAGTCCGCGGGGGGTGGGCAATCAGCCCCAGCATTTT,CASSPRGVGNQPQHF